This entry concerns a single T cell receptor beta chain. No antigen is known for it. This CDR3 contains 15 residues. The V end was cut by 0 bases, the J end by 4 bases, with 16 bases between. The V gene's germline CDR1 is GTSNPN and CDR2 SVGIG (reference sequence). TCRdb's table, derived via immunoSEQ multiplex PCR, lists solely in-frame clones and lacks some. The sample lists about 710,000 clones; about two thirds were seen once. The sample is drawn from a study of shared clonotypes between healthy human individuals. General observations from the study: Donor scarcity curtailed the genetic and exposure-history diversity represented herein.

The sequence derives from a woman aged 25-40 years in good health. The rearrangement uses TRBV30 and TRBJ2-7; D remains ambiguous. The sample taken for sequencing was memory CD4+ T cells sorted from blood. The subset here: CD45RA-negative fraction. CDR3 DNA sequence: TGTGCCTGGAGTGTACCCGGAATAGCCCTATACGAGCAGTACTTC. The encoded protein is CAWSVPGIALYEQYF.